This paragraph reports one T cell receptor beta chain. Its matching antigen is unknown. The data were taken from a study of response to subunit inactivated influenza vaccine. Study-wide results and limits: Authors proposed each seasonal influenza vaccination draws in few new T cells.

TCRdb called the RT-PCR reads again in MiXCR, with one record for every CDR3 protein. The sample has about 800,000 distinct CDR3 sequences, about 20% seen once. CDR3 length: 16 amino acids. After removal of 5 bases from V and 4 bases from J, the junction contained 12 bases not matched to a gene. Germline V gene sequence: CDR1 LGHDT, CDR2 YNNKEL (reference sequence). The genes are TRBV3-1 and TRBJ2-5, with TRBD2 identical over 8 bases. The sample was PBMCs from blood, taken roughly 5 days after vaccination. This receptor was identified in a man aged 50 or older who received an inactivated influenza vaccine. CDR3 in amino acids: CASSTRLAIDAETQYF. In DNA, the CDR3 is TGTGCCAGCAGCACCCGACTAGCGATTGATGCAGAGACCCAGTACTTC.